The next 10 T cell receptor beta chains were all read from a single sample in a study of T cells in Graves' hyperthyroidism and ophthalmopathy. Authors of the study amplified TCR beta CDR3 regions from RNA transcripts. TCR CDR3 regions were first amplified by RT-PCR with HTBI primers. TCRdb used MiXCR to reprocess the multiplex PCR reads, holding one entry per CDR3 protein. The table has hundreds of thousands of distinct CDR3 sequences, 15% seen once; the top ten hold about 33%. The sample comprised blood. The receptors derive from a woman in her 30s with Graves' hyperthyroidism.

There are many counts of this clonotype. The V call is TRBV4-1, the J call TRBJ2-1; 10 bases match TRBD1. The CDR3 runs to 16 residues. Germline assignment: CDR1 MGHRA and CDR2 YSYEKL. J was trimmed by 2 bases and V by 0 bases; bases with no gene match: 1. CDR3 sequence (DNA): TGCGCCAGCAGCCAAGACGACAGGGGGCCCTACAATGAGCAGTTCTTC. Its protein is CASSQDDRGPYNEQFF.

The rearrangement links TRBV6-1 to TRBJ2-1, with D tentatively TRBD2 (7 bases). V lost 8 bases to trimming and J lost 6 bases, with 17 bases between them. In germline, CDR1 is MNHNS, CDR2 SASEGT. CDR3 length: 14 amino acids. The DNA of the CDR3 is TGTGCCAGCCGGCCCTTTAGGGGGGGCAATGAGCAGTTCTTC. It codes for CASRPFRGGNEQFF.

There are many counts of this clonotype. The chain carries TRBV2 and TRBJ2-5; 10 bases agree with TRBD2. The CDR3 has 15 residues. Germline CDR1 and CDR2: SNHLY and FYNNEI. The V segment lost 5 bases and the J segment 5 bases; nucleotides outside the gene matches: 8. As DNA, the CDR3 is TGTGCCAGCAGTCCCTCCAGCGGGAGGGAGGAGACCCAGTACTTC. Its translation is CASSPSSGREETQYF.

This clonotype was observed many times. The V call is TRBV6-2 or TRBV6-3, the J call TRBJ2-1, with TRBD2 matching over 9 bases. The junction had 7 bases not matched to a gene; V was cut back by 2 bases and J by 2 bases. CDR1 MNHEY and CDR2 SVGEGT come from the germline V gene. This CDR3 region has 17 residues. The CDR3 sequence is CASSYDLAGRAYNEQFF. CDR3 nucleotide sequence: TGTGCCAGCAGTTACGACCTAGCGGGACGTGCCTACAATGAGCAGTTCTTC.

V usage is TRBV30 and J usage is TRBJ1-2; TRBD1 is a possible D gene (5 bases). The CDR3 is 13 amino acids. Trimming removed 0 bases from V and 4 bases from J, with 9 bases in between. CDR1 and CDR2 from the germline V gene are GTSNPN and SVGIG (reference sequence). CDR3 amino acids: CAWSVGQGYGYTF. The CDR3 DNA is TGTGCCTGGAGTGTAGGGCAGGGCTATGGCTACACCTTC.

J is TRBJ2-7 and V is TRBV20-1; D unresolved. The CDR3 has 15 residues. Germline V gene data show CDR1 as DFQATT and CDR2 as SNEGSKA (reference sequence). Between the trimmed V and J ends, which lost 4 bases and 0 bases, there was a span of 16 bases. CDR3 in amino acids: CSAMDWRTGSYEQYF. CDR3 DNA: TGCAGTGCTATGGATTGGCGGACGGGCTCCTACGAGCAGTACTTC.

This chain connects TRBV24-1 to TRBJ2-4, with unresolved D. Germline CDR1 is KGHDR and CDR2 is SFDVKD. The V end lost 5 bases, the J end lost 5 bases, and 9 bases lay between the germline ends. There are 13 residues in the CDR3. This CDR3 reads CATSGPSENIQYF. CDR3 in DNA: TGTGCCACCAGTGGGCCATCCGAAAACATTCAGTACTTC.

This clonotype was counted many times. This chain connects TRBV20-1 to TRBJ2-3, with D unclear. This CDR3 region has 16 residues. Germline V gives CDR1 DFQATT, CDR2 SNEGSKA (reference sequence). Trimming shortened V by 4 bases and J by 0 bases, and 17 bases separated the two germline ends. CDR3 DNA: TGCAGTGCTATCTTCAGTTTGGCGGCTAGCACAGATACGCAGTATTTT. It specifies CSAIFSLAASTDTQYF.

This clonotype occurred many times. The chain joins TRBV18 to TRBJ2-7; TRBD1 might be the D (6 bases). CDR1 is KGHSH and CDR2 is LQKENI in the germline V gene. The CDR3 runs 15 residues. Trimming stripped 2 bases from V and 3 bases from J, with 14 bases between. The CDR3 is CASSPTDRKNYEQYF. CDR3 bases: TGTGCCAGCTCACCAACCGACAGGAAAAACTACGAGCAGTACTTC.

This clonotype was counted only a few times. CDR3 nucleotide sequence: TGTGCCAGCAGCTTCCTTAGCGGGAGGACCGGCAATGAGCAGTTCTTC. It encodes CASSFLSGRTGNEQFF. V gene TRBV5-8 combines with J gene TRBJ2-1; 10 bases map to TRBD2. The CDR3 covers 16 residues. Looked up from germline, CDR1 is SGHTS and CDR2 is YDEGEE. J gave up 6 bases and V 2 bases, and 8 bases lay outside the gene matches.